Described below is a single T cell receptor beta chain sequence and its context. The sample is drawn from a study of T cells expressing NK-cell markers. TCRdb reprocessed the 5' RACE reads and stores each CDR3 protein as one record, lacking DNA. The table for this sample gives 130,000 to 150,000 distinct CDR3 sequences. This TCR derives from a man younger than 35 in good health. The source material was blood T cells: a sorted CD56 or NKG2C T cell subset, CD4+ or CD8+ T cells, or bulk PBMC T cells (not recorded which).

CDR3 sequence reads: CASSGLRDRGNNEQFF. The V call is TRBV5-1, the J call TRBJ2-1; TCRdb gives TRBD1 as the D gene, but with no DNA this cannot be confirmed. This CDR3 contains 16 residues. Germline V gene lookup returns CDR1 SGHRS and CDR2 YFSETQ.